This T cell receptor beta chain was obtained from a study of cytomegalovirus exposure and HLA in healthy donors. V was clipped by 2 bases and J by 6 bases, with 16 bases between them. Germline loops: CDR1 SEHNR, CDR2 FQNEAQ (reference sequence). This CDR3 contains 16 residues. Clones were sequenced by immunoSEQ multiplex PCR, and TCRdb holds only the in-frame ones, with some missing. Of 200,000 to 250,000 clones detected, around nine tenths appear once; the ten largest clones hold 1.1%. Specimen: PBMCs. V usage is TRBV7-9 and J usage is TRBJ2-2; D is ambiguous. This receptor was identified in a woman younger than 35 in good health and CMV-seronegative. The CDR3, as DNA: TGTGCCAGCAGCTTATCGGCGGATCTAAGGCCCGGGGAGCTGTTTTTT. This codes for CASSLSADLRPGELFF. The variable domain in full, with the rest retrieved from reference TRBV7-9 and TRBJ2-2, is DTGVSQNPRHKITKRGQNVTFRCDPISEHNRLYWYRQTLGQGPEFLTYFQNEAQLEKSRLLSDRFSAERPKGSFSTLEIQRTEQGDSAMYLCASSLSADLRPGELFFGEGSRLTVL.